This is a list of T cell receptor beta chains from one sample in a study of shared clonotypes between healthy human individuals. Assay used: immunoSEQ multiplex PCR; TCRdb lists only in-frame clones, some missing. The sample comprises 950,000 to 1,100,000 clones, approximately 70% of which are singletons, and over 1.3% rests with the top ten. Source material: memory CD4+ T cells sorted from blood. The receptors derive from a young man in good health. CDR3s include the opening cysteine and the closing phenylalanine or tryptophan. Fields, in order: CDR3 protein, CDR3 DNA, J gene, D gene, clone size, V gene. The D gene is left open where the match is weak. The size entry is marked missing in some rows and otherwise reads once, few, many or a size class.

CDR3: CASSSGQGETEAFF
DNA: TGTGCCAGCAGCTCAGGACAGGGTGAAACTGAAGCTTTCTTT
J: TRBJ1-1
D: TRBD1
size: .
V: TRBV7-3

CDR3: CASKSGNQPQHF
DNA: TGTGCCAGCAAATCGGGCAATCAGCCCCAGCATTTT
J: TRBJ1-5
D: .
size: .
V: TRBV6-5

CDR3: CASSPTGTDPNTEAFF
DNA: TGTGCCAGCAGCCCGACAGGAACGGACCCGAACACTGAAGCTTTCTTT
J: TRBJ1-1
D: .
size: .
V: TRBV2

CDR3: CASSLGQGYHSNQPQHF
DNA: TGTGCCAGCAGTTTGGGCCAGGGATACCATAGCAATCAGCCCCAGCATTTT
J: TRBJ1-5
D: .
size: few
V: TRBV28

CDR3: CAWRQGNQPQHF
DNA: TGTGCCTGGAGACAGGGAAATCAGCCCCAGCATTTT
J: TRBJ1-5
D: .
size: few
V: TRBV30

CDR3: CASKENYGYTF
DNA: TGTGCCAGCAAGGAGAACTATGGCTACACCTTC
J: TRBJ1-2
D: .
size: .
V: TRBV6-1

CDR3: CASSSLRTGYEQYF
DNA: TGTGCCAGCAGCTCCCTCAGGACAGGCTACGAGCAGTACTTC
J: TRBJ2-7
D: TRBD1
size: few
V: TRBV27

CDR3: CASSQQVNTEAFF
DNA: TGTGCCAGCAGCCAGCAGGTGAACACTGAAGCTTTCTTT
J: TRBJ1-1
D: .
size: once
V: TRBV2

CDR3: CASSRGDPSTTTTEQYF
DNA: TGTGCCAGCAGCAGGGGGGACCCGTCTACCACTACTACCGAGCAGTACTTC
J: TRBJ2-7
D: .
size: .
V: TRBV5-6

CDR3: CAWSEGVPQYF
DNA: TGTGCCTGGAGTGAGGGGGTTCCGCAGTACTTC
J: TRBJ2-7
D: .
size: .
V: TRBV30

CDR3: CASSLDAGPSEAFF
DNA: TGTGCCAGCAGCTTAGATGCAGGTCCTTCAGAAGCTTTCTTT
J: TRBJ1-1
D: .
size: .
V: TRBV7-6

CDR3: CASSDGPGELFF
DNA: TGTGCCAGCAGCGACGGGCCCGGGGAGCTGTTTTTT
J: TRBJ2-2
D: .
size: .
V: TRBV2

CDR3: CASSSGQGGEENF
DNA: TGTGCCAGCAGCTCGGGACAGGGGGGCGAGGAGAACTTC
J: TRBJ2-7
D: TRBD1
size: few
V: TRBV7-2

CDR3: CASSYGERLNSPLHF
DNA: TGTGCCAGCAGTTACGGTGAACGGCTTAATTCACCCCTCCACTTT
J: TRBJ1-6
D: .
size: few
V: TRBV6-5

CDR3: CASSLRQADSPLHF
DNA: TGTGCCAGCAGCTTGAGGCAGGCGGATTCACCCCTCCACTTT
J: TRBJ1-6
D: .
size: .
V: TRBV5-4

CDR3: CASSDRDEKLFF
DNA: TGTGCCAGCAGCGACAGGGATGAAAAACTGTTTTTT
J: TRBJ1-4
D: TRBD1
size: .
V: TRBV6-6